The text below deals with one T cell receptor (beta chain). Its antigen is as yet unknown. V lost 6 bases and J 0 bases, leaving 16 bases between the germline ends. Germline loops: CDR1 SGDLS, CDR2 YYNGEE. This CDR3 is 16 amino acids long. Assay: immunoSEQ multiplex PCR; the TCRdb copy retains only in-frame clones and omits some. The sample holds approximately 90,000 clones; 96% are singletons and the top ten take roughly 0.78%. This sample stems from a study of cytomegalovirus exposure and HLA in healthy donors. Study information: The same platform used for the 666 first-cohort repertoires was also used for the approximately 120 validation repertoires, as a later analysis reported. Overall study findings and caveats: It was reportedly the case that the classifier diagnosed cytomegalovirus status with high specificity and sensitivity. The CMV antigen specificity of a few CMV-associated chains was confirmed through in vitro analysis. The study flagged 150 to 200 TCR beta chains as cytomegalovirus-associated.

This chain joins TRBV9 and TRBJ2-1; D is perhaps TRBD2 (6 bases). This clonotype was sampled from a man aged 18 to 35 in good health and CMV-seronegative. The material sequenced was PBMCs. CDR3 coding DNA: TGTGCCAGCAATGGGGCTGCGGGAATCTCCTACAATGAGCAGTTCTTC. This encodes CASNGAAGISYNEQFF.